This TCR beta chain was captured by sequencing in a study of early T cells in non-severe SARS-CoV-2 infection (dated by TCRdb to the early 2020s). With respect to the entire study: TCR sequencing used bulk RNA from unsorted whole blood, so alpha and beta chains could not be paired. What the work shows at the level of the full study, not this receptor alone: VDJdb matching was skewed toward anti-spike CD8 responses and likely underestimated virus-specific expansions, missing private and CD4 specificities.

This clonotype showed up just a few times. Its target antigen remains unknown. Within one base of it there is no much larger clone, and no base qualities were kept. The library relied on 5' RACE. The run used a NextSeq 500. Unique molecular identifiers were attached to individual cDNA molecules in the TCR library protocol so that sequencing error and PCR bias could be corrected. Both TCR alpha and beta chains were sequenced, and tight co-correlation was observed between alpha and beta sequence abundances in each sample. Turning to the authors' computational methods: V gene, J gene and CDR3 annotation of TCR sequences was performed with Decombinator V4. TCRs were defined as expanded if a significant change between any two time points was detected under a Poisson model with p below 0.0001. TCR abundances were normalised to the total number of TCRs sequenced per sample and expressed as counts per million. MAIT TCRs were defined by TRAV1-2 paired with TRAJ12, TRAJ20 or TRAJ33, and iNKT TCRs by TRAV10 paired with TRAJ18. VDJdb, accessed on 1 November 2021, was searched for TCRs annotated for CMV, EBV and SARS-CoV-2, and TCRs annotated for more than one antigen were excluded. TCRdb handled the public reads itself, with Q25 trimming in fastp and clone calling in MiXCR, and kept productive beta chains. All rows with the same CDR3 protein become a single entry with the most common DNA and genes. TCRdb's processing, not the authors' own work, is the source of the V and J calls. This sample lists tens of thousands of distinct CDR3 sequences; 16% were detected once. The ten biggest clones cover about 5% of the sample.

Set within a cohort of healthcare workers in London, UK, this nested case-control study involved weekly PCR testing of nasopharyngeal swabs along with blood sampling. Healthcare workers were recruited during the week of the UK lockdown, between 23 and 31 March 2020, and followed weekly for up to about 15 weeks. CDR3 length: 18 amino acids, cysteine to phenylalanine. Just the 54-base CDR3 DNA is kept, in frame starting at base 1. From a lookup of the germline V gene, CDR1 and CDR2 are MGHRA and YSYEKL. The V end gives up 1 base and the J end 1 base, leaving 8 bases in the junction not matched to a gene.

The chain uses TRBV4-1 and TRBJ2-1; TRBD2 lines up with 9 middle nucleotides. The sequences come from whole blood, collected at baseline. This clonotype was sampled from an adult who was a healthcare worker with PCR-confirmed SARS-CoV-2 infection or an uninfected control (not recorded which). The DNA sequence is given as TGCGCCAGCAGCCAAGGGGCTAGCGGGATTTTTTCCTACAATGAGCAGTTCTTC. It specifies CASSQGASGIFSYNEQFF.